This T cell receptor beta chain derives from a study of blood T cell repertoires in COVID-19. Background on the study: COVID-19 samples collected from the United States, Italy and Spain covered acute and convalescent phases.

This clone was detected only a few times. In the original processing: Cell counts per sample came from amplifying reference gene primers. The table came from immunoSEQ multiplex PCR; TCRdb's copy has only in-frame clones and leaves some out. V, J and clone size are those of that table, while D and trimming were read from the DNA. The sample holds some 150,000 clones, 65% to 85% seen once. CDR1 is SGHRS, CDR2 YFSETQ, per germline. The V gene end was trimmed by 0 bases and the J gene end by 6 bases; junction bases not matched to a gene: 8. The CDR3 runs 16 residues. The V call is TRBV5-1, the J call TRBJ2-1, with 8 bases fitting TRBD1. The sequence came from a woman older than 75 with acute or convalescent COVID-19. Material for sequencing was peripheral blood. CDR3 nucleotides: TGCGCCAGCAGCTTGGCGGGACAGGCGAGAAGCAATGAGCAGTTCTTC. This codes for CASSLAGQARSNEQFF.